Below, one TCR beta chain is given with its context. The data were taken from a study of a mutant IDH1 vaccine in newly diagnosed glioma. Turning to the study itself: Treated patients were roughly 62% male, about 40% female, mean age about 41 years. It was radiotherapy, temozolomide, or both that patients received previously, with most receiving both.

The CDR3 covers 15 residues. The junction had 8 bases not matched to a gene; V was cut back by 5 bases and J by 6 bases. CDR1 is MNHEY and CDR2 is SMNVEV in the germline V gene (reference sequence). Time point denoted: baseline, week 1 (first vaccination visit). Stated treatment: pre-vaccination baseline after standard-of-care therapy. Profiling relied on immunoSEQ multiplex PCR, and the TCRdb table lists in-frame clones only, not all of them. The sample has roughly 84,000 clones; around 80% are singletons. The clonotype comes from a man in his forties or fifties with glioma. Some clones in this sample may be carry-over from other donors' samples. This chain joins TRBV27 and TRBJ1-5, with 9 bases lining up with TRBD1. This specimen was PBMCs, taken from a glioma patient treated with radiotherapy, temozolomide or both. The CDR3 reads CASSADRGGSQPQHF. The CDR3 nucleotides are TGTGCCAGCAGTGCGGACAGGGGCGGGAGTCAGCCCCAGCATTTT.